Described below is a single T cell receptor (beta chain) sequence and its context. Its antigen is still unknown. Base qualities are not recorded, but no much larger clone differs from it by a single base. This sample was taken from a study of siplizumab effects on memory and regulatory T cells (dated by TCRdb to between 2018 and 2021). A note on the overall study: The study examined how the anti-CD2 antibody siplizumab affects alloreactive T-cell subsets in allogeneic mixed lymphocyte reactions built from human PBMCs.

What the study reported, not specific to this receptor: Because sequences below about 10^-5 frequency were poorly captured, only a minor fraction of alloreactive clones could be mapped to unstimulated subsets. The cumulative frequency of alloreactive sequences that could be traced back to unstimulated CD4+ memory T cells was significantly reduced by siplizumab. Whether proliferating Tregs from siplizumab cultures were suppressive was not functionally confirmed. Roughly 80-97% of proliferating CD4+ or CD8+ clones could not be assigned a naive or memory phenotype. In reactions with siplizumab, an average of roughly 70% of mappable alloreactive CD4+ clones were Treg-derived, compared with 25% to 30% in control reactions. Unstimulated naive T cells appeared to be more diverse than memory T cells, and naive cells seemed to make a substantial contribution to the alloresponse.

Library construction relied on the immunoSEQ multiplex PCR assay. About 10^5 TCR templates per sample were assayed by the deep sequencing platform. Genomic DNA extracted from sorted T cells was used for TCRbeta CDR3 sequencing. The source study handled its data this way. The R programming language was used for clonal analysis of TCRbeta CDR3 data. Unstimulated samples were compared with post-reaction CFSE-low samples to define alloreactive CD4+ and CD8+ clones. By matching sequences to the repertoires of sorted unstimulated Treg and non-Treg cells, each alloreactive CD4+ clone was assigned a regulatory or non-regulatory origin. TCRdb holds this immuneACCESS table with in-frame rearrangements only. Some clones are missing; in checked studies, unresolved V genes explain under half, and the rest has no known cause. The DNA gave D and trimming, while V, J and clone size come from that table. In all, the sample holds roughly 62,000 clones, and approximately 93% of those were seen once. The ten largest clones represent about 40% of the sample.

Sorted unstimulated T cells, along with proliferating T cells recovered from mixed lymphocyte reactions, underwent TCRbeta CDR3 sequencing. Fresh whole blood from approximately ten HLA-typed healthy donors was used to isolate PBMCs. V is trimmed back by 2 bases and J by 8 bases, and the junction contains 4 bases that no gene match accounts for. Via the germline V gene (reference sequence), CDR1 is SGHKS and CDR2 YYEKEE. The cysteine opens and the phenylalanine closes a CDR3 of 14 amino acids. Only CDR3 DNA is held: 42 bases, read in frame from base 1. Sequenced input: CD8+ T cells sorted from blood. The receptor comes from a human donor in good health. The rearranged chain carries TRBV5-5 and TRBJ1-4; 9 bases in between match TRBD1. The DNA sequence is given as TGTGCCAGCAGCTTAGGGACAGGGAGGGAAAAACTGTTTTTT. Its translation is CASSLGTGREKLFF.